One sample yielded the 18 T cell receptor beta chains listed below, sequenced in a study of blood T cell repertoires in COVID-19. The data were produced by immunoSEQ multiplex PCR, yet TCRdb's version contains in-frame clones alone and is incomplete. The sample includes roughly 100,000 clones, more than 80% of them seen just once. The sequencing input was peripheral blood. These receptors came from a woman aged 60-75 years with acute or convalescent COVID-19.

V usage is TRBV18 and J usage is TRBJ1-6, with D unclear. The CDR3 totals 14 residues. CDR1 KGHSH and CDR2 LQKENI come from the germline V gene. Trimming stripped 2 bases from V and 5 bases from J, with 7 bases between. The CDR3 DNA reads TGTGCCAGCTCACCAAAGAGAGATAATTCACCCCTCCACTTT. This gives the protein CASSPKRDNSPLHF. Drawing the rest from reference TRBV18 and TRBJ1-6, the complete variable domain is NAGVMQNPRHLVRRRGQEARLRCSPMKGHSHVYWYRQLPEEGLKFMVYLQKENIIDESGMPKERFSAEFPKEGPSILRIQQVVRGDSAAYFCASSPKRDNSPLHFGNGTRLTVT.

This clone was seen a single time. The chain carries TRBV11-3 and TRBJ2-1; 9 bases fit TRBD2. Germline V CDR1 and CDR2: SGHNT, YENEEA. V was pared by 5 bases and J by 8 bases, with 13 bases of the junction left unmatched. The length of the CDR3 is 16 residues. CDR3 residues: CASSHSGGRANYEQFF. CDR3 DNA: TGTGCCAGCAGCCACAGCGGGGGGAGGGCAAACTATGAGCAGTTCTTC.

This sequence joins TRBV5-8 and TRBJ1-4; tentative D call: TRBD1 (6 bases). Germline CDR1 is SGHTS and CDR2 is YDEGEE. V was cut by 4 bases and J by 0 bases, with 13 bases left in between. The CDR3 runs 16 residues. CDR3 residues: CASSPGTQSTNEKLFF. The CDR3 DNA is TGTGCCAGCAGCCCTGGGACACAATCAACTAATGAAAAACTGTTTTTT.

The chain has TRBV10-1 and TRBJ2-7, with D maybe TRBD1 (6 bases). CDR3 size: 15 residues. The V end lost 6 bases, the J end lost 1 base, and 16 bases lay between the germline ends. CDR1 and CDR2 from the germline V gene are WNHNN and SYGVQD (reference sequence). The CDR3 is CASRRQAVPSYEQYV. In DNA form, the CDR3 reads TGCGCCAGCAGGAGACAGGCCGTACCTTCCTACGAGCAGTACGTC.

This clone was counted a single time. V is TRBV6-5 and J is TRBJ1-2, with TRBD1 matching 7 bases. The J segment lost 2 bases and the V segment lost 6 bases, leaving 6 bases of the junction unmatched. CDR3 length equals 14 residues. Looked up from germline, CDR1 is MNHEY and CDR2 is SVGAGI. CDR3 protein: CASRKTGQNYGYTF. DNA of the CDR3: TGTGCCAGCAGAAAGACAGGGCAGAACTATGGCTACACCTTC.

CDR3: CASSVSGENTEAFF. DNA for the CDR3: TGTGCCAGCAGCGTCTCAGGGGAGAACACTGAAGCTTTCTTT. The genes are TRBV9 and TRBJ1-1; D perhaps matches TRBD1 (6 bases). Deletions cut 2 bases from V and 1 base from J, with 9 bases between. CDR3 length: 14 residues. Germline CDR1 is SGDLS and CDR2 is YYNGEE.

This clone was seen a single time. This chain joins TRBV5-4 and TRBJ1-5, with 8 nucleotides matching TRBD1. The CDR3 covers 14 residues. The trim removed 4 bases at V and 5 bases at J, leaving 5 bases unmatched. Germline V CDR1 and CDR2: SGHNT, YYREEE (reference sequence). The CDR3 coding sequence is TGTGCCAGCAGCACGACAGGGGATGATCAGCCCCAGCATTTT. It encodes CASSTTGDDQPQHF. Supplemented by reference TRBV5-4 and TRBJ1-5, the full variable domain reads ETGVTQSPTHLIKTRGQQVTLRCSSQSGHNTVSWYQQALGQGPQFIFQYYREEENGRGNFPPRFSGLQFPNYSSELNVNALELDDSALYLCASSTTGDDQPQHFGDGTRLSIL.

The chain uses TRBV2 and TRBJ1-2; D not certain. CDR1 and CDR2 from the germline V gene are SNHLY and FYNNEI. The CDR3 runs 12 residues. V lost 7 bases, J lost 5 bases, and 11 bases lay in between. The CDR3 bases are TGTGCCAGCACCCCCGAGGTTTATGGCTACACCTTC. Encoded protein: CASTPEVYGYTF.

The chain couples TRBV2 to TRBJ1-1, with 8 positions matching TRBD1. Per germline, CDR1 SNHLY and CDR2 FYNNEI. Trimming at V came to 6 bases and at J to 5 bases, leaving 8 bases not matched to a gene. The CDR3 is 14 residues long. The DNA for the CDR3 is TGTGCCAGCAGGTCGACAGGGGATGGGACTGAAGCTTTCTTT. Translating it yields CASRSTGDGTEAFF.

V and J are TRBV7-8 and TRBJ1-2, with D perhaps TRBD1 (6 bases). In germline, CDR1 is SGHVS, CDR2 FQNEAQ. V lost 4 bases, J lost 5 bases, and 20 bases lay in between. The CDR3 contains 16 residues. DNA of the CDR3: TGTGCCAGCAGCTCCGGGACATCATCCGCCGGGTATGGCTACACCTTC. Translating it yields CASSSGTSSAGYGYTF.

This sequence joins TRBV9 and TRBJ1-5; D is unresolved. V shed 0 bases and J shed 0 bases, with 7 bases lying between them. CDR3 length: 15 residues. Germline V gives CDR1 SGDLS, CDR2 YYNGEE. The CDR3 DNA follows: TGTGCCAGCAGCGTAGGCGGTACTAGCAATCAGCCCCAGCATTTT. Protein sequence: CASSVGGTSNQPQHF.

This rearrangement joins TRBV30 to TRBJ1-2; TRBD1 matches at 9 bases. V dropped 3 bases and J dropped 5; count of bases not matched to a gene: 7. Germline V gives CDR1 GTSNPN, CDR2 SVGIG (reference sequence). The CDR3 is 14 residues long. CDR3: CAWRLPGQGYGYTF. In DNA, the CDR3 is TGTGCCTGGAGACTCCCGGGACAGGGTTATGGCTACACCTTC.

The gene calls are TRBV29-1 and TRBJ2-5; TRBD2 matches at 14 bases. V dropped 4 bases and J dropped 5; count of bases not matched to a gene: 6. The CDR3 has 15 residues. CDR1 and CDR2 from the germline V gene are SQVTM and ANQGSEA. Written as DNA, the CDR3 is TGCAGCGTTGTTTGGACTAGCGGGAGGACGGAGACCCAGTACTTC. This sequence encodes CSVVWTSGRTETQYF.

The chain joins TRBV2 to TRBJ1-1; the D gene is possibly TRBD1 (6 bases). V lost 8 bases and J 2 bases, leaving 18 bases between the germline ends. The germline V gene encodes CDR1 SNHLY and CDR2 FYNNEI. This CDR3 contains 15 residues. The CDR3 reads CASDIQGIGNTEAFF. CDR3 nucleotide sequence: TGTGCCAGCGATATCCAGGGGATTGGAAACACTGAAGCTTTCTTT.

The chain carries TRBV4-1 and TRBJ2-2, with TRBD2 matching 9 bases. The junction had 5 bases not matched to a gene; V was cut back by 3 bases and J by 3 bases. This CDR3 is built from 16 residues. Germline lookup yields CDR1 MGHRA and CDR2 YSYEKL. The CDR3 coding sequence is TGCGCCAGCAGCCACGCGGGGGGGGAGGACACCGGGGAGCTGTTTTTT. It translates to CASSHAGGEDTGELFF.

CDR3 region: CASSLIGAGDTEAFF. DNA for the CDR3: TGTGCCAGCAGTTTGATCGGGGCAGGGGACACTGAAGCTTTCTTT. The gene calls are TRBV6-5 and TRBJ1-1; the D gene is possibly TRBD1 (6 bases). The V end was cut by 4 bases, the J end by 3 bases, with 15 bases between. The CDR3 runs to 15 residues. Germline values: CDR1 MNHEY, CDR2 SVGAGI.

This clone was recorded once. The CDR3 is CASSLGANVLTF. The DNA for the CDR3 is TGTGCCAGCAGCCTGGGGGCCAACGTCCTGACTTTC. V gene TRBV7-2 combines with J gene TRBJ2-6; no definite D call. The CDR3 spans 12 residues. Trimming stripped 5 bases from V and 4 bases from J, with 3 bases between. Germline V lookup: CDR1 SGHTA, CDR2 FQGNSA.

The gene calls are TRBV28 and TRBJ1-5; the D is unclear. There are 14 residues in the CDR3. The ends were cut back, 4 bases at V and 5 bases at J, with 12 bases in the middle. Germline lookup yields CDR1 MDHEN and CDR2 SYDVKM. This chain's CDR3 is CASSSTLGDQPQHF. CDR3 nucleotide sequence: TGTGCCAGCAGTTCAACACTCGGGGATCAGCCCCAGCATTTT.